Each of the 27 T cell receptor beta chains below was sequenced from the same sample in a study of CD8 T cells in Susac syndrome. Reverse transcription of about 0.5 to 1 ug RNA was carried out with random hexamers. TCRdb recomputed calls from the immunoSEQ multiplex PCR reads with MiXCR, one row per CDR3 protein. The repertoire holds 90,000 to 150,000 distinct CDR3 sequences, with roughly 93% as singletons. The sequenced sample consisted of CD4+ T cells from PBMCs. All receptors derive from a human donor with multiple sclerosis.

This chain links TRBV20-1 with TRBJ2-1; 8 nucleotides line up with TRBD2. The CDR3 is 15 residues long. Losses at the gene ends were 5 bases for V and 4 bases for J; bases not matched to a gene: 10. Germline CDR1 is DFQATT and CDR2 is SNEGSKA (reference sequence). CDR3 sequence (DNA): TGCAGTGCTCATCTGTCTAGCGGGTATTACAATGAGCAGTTCTTC. Residues: CSAHLSSGYYNEQFF.

Remarks on this clonotype: One junction end disagrees with the germline gene, perhaps due to a read error. The V gene is TRBV6-1, the J gene TRBJ1-1; D unresolved. CDR1 is MNHNS, CDR2 SASEGT, per germline. This CDR3 contains 11 residues. Here the CDR3 reads CASSEVTEAFF. The CDR3 nucleotides read TGTGCCAGCAGCGAAGTTACTGAAGCTTTCTTT.

This clonotype was detected a few times. This chain links TRBV4-1 with TRBJ2-2, with a weak D call TRBD2 (5 bases). Trimming cost V 2 bases and J 6 bases, with 7 bases left between them. The germline CDR1 and CDR2 sequences are MGHRA and YSYEKL. There are 13 residues in the CDR3. The DNA of the CDR3 is TGCGCCAGCAGCCAAACGGGGTCCGGGGAGCTGTTTTTT. Protein sequence: CASSQTGSGELFF.

V usage is TRBV15 and J usage is TRBJ2-5; 9 positions agree with TRBD1. This CDR3 has 15 residues. J lost 6 bases, V lost 4 bases, and 9 bases had no gene match. Germline CDR1 reads LNHNV; CDR2 reads YYDKDF (reference sequence). The CDR3 is CATSNGTGLGKTQYF. The DNA of the CDR3 is TGTGCCACCAGCAACGGGACAGGGCTCGGGAAGACCCAGTACTTC.

This chain connects TRBV11-2 to TRBJ1-2; maybe TRBD1 (6 bases). This CDR3 contains 12 residues. Per the germline V gene, CDR1 is SGHAT and CDR2 is FQNNGV. Trimming left V 5 bases short and J 6 bases short, with 10 bases between. CDR3 amino acids: CASSRTVDGYTF. The CDR3 bases are TGTGCCAGCAGCAGGACAGTCGATGGCTACACCTTC.

The CDR3 region has the DNA TGTGCCAGCAGCTCTCCTAGCGGGAAGAGCTCCTACAATGAGCAGTTCTTC. Translated: CASSSPSGKSSYNEQFF. This chain joins TRBV7-9 and TRBJ2-1; TRBD2 agrees at 9 bases. V trimming: 4 bases; J trimming: 0 bases; junction bases outside the gene matches: 7. The CDR3 extends over 17 amino acids. CDR1 and CDR2 from the germline V gene are SEHNR and FQNEAQ (reference sequence).

The chain links TRBV5-4 to TRBJ2-1, with 11 bases lining up with TRBD2. The trim removed 0 bases at V and 6 bases at J, leaving 5 bases unmatched. The CDR3 totals 16 residues. Germline values: CDR1 SGHNT, CDR2 YYREEE (reference sequence). The chain's CDR3 is CASSLGGSGGANEQFF. The CDR3 DNA reads TGTGCCAGCAGCTTGGGCGGTAGCGGGGGGGCCAATGAGCAGTTCTTC.

The rearrangement links TRBV6-2 or TRBV6-3 to TRBJ1-5; tentative D call: TRBD1 (5 bases). CDR1 MNHEY and CDR2 SVGEGT come from the germline V gene. CDR3 length: 17 amino acids. The V end was cut by 2 bases, the J end by 7 bases, with 21 bases between. The CDR3 nucleotides are TGTGCCAGCAGTTACGAAAGGGGAGTTCGGGAGAACCAGCCCCAGCATTTT. It translates to CASSYERGVRENQPQHF.

This clonotype was seen a few times. The chain recombines TRBV29-1 with TRBJ1-1; 7 bases map to TRBD1. The CDR3 covers 13 residues. Germline-derived CDR1 and CDR2 are SQVTM and ANQGSEA. The CDR3 is CHATGVADTEAFF. The DNA of the CDR3 is TGCCACGCAACAGGGGTAGCGGACACTGAAGCTTTCTTT.

V gene TRBV9 combines with J gene TRBJ2-2, with no clear D. This CDR3 region has 16 residues. V was cut by 0 bases and J by 2 bases, with 11 bases left in between. The germline V gene encodes CDR1 SGDLS and CDR2 YYNGEE. CDR3 protein: CASSVAHPPNTGELFF. The CDR3 DNA sequence: TGTGCCAGCAGCGTAGCCCACCCGCCCAACACCGGGGAGCTGTTTTTT.

The sample holds a few counts of this clonotype. This chain joins TRBV7-2 and TRBJ1-6; D perhaps matches TRBD1 (5 bases). Trimming removed 2 bases at V and 6 bases at J, with 11 bases between. The CDR3 totals 15 residues. Germline CDR1 and CDR2: SGHTA and FQGNSA. CDR3 sequence reads: CASSLSAGLNSPLHF. The CDR3 nucleotides read TGTGCCAGCAGCTTATCGGCGGGGCTTAATTCACCCCTCCACTTT.

The chain joins TRBV15 to TRBJ1-2; D remains unclear. Per germline, CDR1 LNHNV and CDR2 YYDKDF (reference sequence). The CDR3 has 15 amino acids. V was clipped by 0 bases and J by 2 bases, with 10 bases between them. The DNA for the CDR3 is TGTGCCACCAGCAGAGATCTGGGGTTGAACTATGGCTACACCTTC. Translated: CATSRDLGLNYGYTF.

CDR3 coding DNA: TGTGCCAGCTGCCTTCTGCCCGGGACAGGGTTCTCTGGGGCCAACGTCCTGACTTTC. Protein sequence: CASCLLPGTGFSGANVLTF. The chain recombines TRBV13 with TRBJ2-6; 9 bases line up with TRBD1. The CDR3 length is 19 residues. The J segment lost 0 bases and the V segment lost 8 bases, leaving 14 bases of the junction unmatched. CDR1 is PRHDT, CDR2 FYEKMQ, per germline (reference sequence).

This clonotype was observed a single time. The chain joins TRBV12-3 or TRBV12-4 to TRBJ1-5; tentatively, D is TRBD1 (5 bases). V was pared by 4 bases and J by 6 bases, with 7 bases between. The CDR3 is 12 amino acids. This chain's CDR3 is CASSSGLQPQHF. Written as DNA, the CDR3 is TGTGCCAGCAGTTCGGGGCTTCAGCCCCAGCATTTT.

V and J are TRBV7-2 and TRBJ1-1, with a weak D call TRBD1 (6 bases). The ends were cut back, 5 bases at V and 1 base at J, with 14 bases in the middle. This CDR3 has 15 amino acids. Germline CDR1 SGHTA, CDR2 FQGNSA. This chain's CDR3 is CASSHSRGTNTEAFF. CDR3 nucleotide sequence: TGTGCCAGCAGCCACAGTAGGGGGACGAACACTGAAGCTTTCTTT.

The chain has TRBV5-6 and TRBJ2-3; D unclear. Germline loops: CDR1 SGHDT, CDR2 YYEEEE. V was cut by 1 base and J by 3 bases, with 9 bases left in between. The CDR3 runs 14 residues. The CDR3 protein is CASSLTPGTDTQYF. DNA for the CDR3: TGTGCCAGCAGCTTGACACCTGGTACAGATACGCAGTATTTT.

CDR3 nucleotides: TGTGCCTGGAGTGGGGACAGGGGATATGGCTACACCTTC. Protein product: CAWSGDRGYGYTF. The V and J genes are TRBV30 and TRBJ1-2, with TRBD1 matching over 10 bases. Germline CDR1 GTSNPN, CDR2 SVGIG (reference sequence). The length of the CDR3 is 13 residues. The V gene end was trimmed by 1 base and the J gene end by 5 bases; junction bases not matched to a gene: 1.

The CDR3 loop is CASSLPGERRRNTIYF. The CDR3 nucleotides are TGTGCCAGCAGCCTACCGGGGGAGAGGCGGAGAAACACCATATATTTT. J is TRBJ1-3 and V is TRBV7-2, with D possibly being TRBD1 (5 bases). V lost 5 bases to trimming and J lost 5 bases, with 19 bases between them. Germline V CDR1 and CDR2: SGHTA, FQGNSA. The CDR3 has 16 amino acids.

The rearrangement links TRBV3-1 to TRBJ2-5; D is unresolved. The CDR3 covers 14 residues. V was pared by 2 bases and J by 1 base, with 8 bases between. Germline CDR1 and CDR2: LGHDT and YNNKEL (reference sequence). CDR3 coding DNA: TGTGCCAGCAGCCAAAGTCTGCTCCAAGAGACCCAGTACTTC. Protein: CASSQSLLQETQYF.

The CDR3 DNA reads as TGTGCCAGCAGCCCCCGGGACAGGGGGCTTAGTAGCAATCAGCCCCAGCATTTT. It specifies CASSPRDRGLSSNQPQHF. The chain couples TRBV7-8 to TRBJ1-5, with 12 bases identical to TRBD1. Germline V lookup: CDR1 SGHVS, CDR2 FQNEAQ. The J segment lost 0 bases and the V segment lost 5 bases, leaving 8 bases of the junction unmatched. This CDR3 has 18 residues.

V gene TRBV9 combines with J gene TRBJ2-1, with D possibly TRBD1 on 6 matching bases. The CDR3 spans 15 residues. CDR1 and CDR2 (germline): SGDLS, YYNGEE. V was shortened by 6 bases and J by 5 bases, with 18 bases between the two germline ends. The CDR3 reads CASTPRGPTDNEQFF. Written as DNA, the CDR3 is TGTGCCAGCACTCCCAGGGGCCCAACCGACAATGAGCAGTTCTTC.

V is TRBV5-1 and J is TRBJ2-3; maybe TRBD2 (5 bases). CDR3 length: 14 amino acids. Germline CDR1 is SGHRS and CDR2 is YFSETQ. Trimming shortened V by 0 bases and J by 2 bases, and 7 bases separated the two germline ends. CDR3 protein: CASSLADYTDTQYF. DNA of the CDR3: TGCGCCAGCAGCTTGGCAGACTACACAGATACGCAGTATTTT.

Written as DNA, the CDR3 is TGTGCCAGCAGCTTAAGGGGGGGGAACACCGGGGAGCTGTTTTTT. Translation gives CASSLRGGNTGELFF. This chain uses TRBV7-2 with TRBJ2-2; possibly TRBD2 for D (7 bases). The CDR3 is 15 residues long. Trimming pared 2 bases from V and 1 base from J, leaving 8 bases between. Germline values: CDR1 SGHTA, CDR2 FQGNSA. Supplemented by reference TRBV7-2 and TRBJ2-2, the full variable domain reads GAGVSQSPSNKVTEKGKDVELRCDPISGHTALYWYRQSLGQGLEFLIYFQGNSAPDKSGLPSDRFSAERTGGSVSTLTIQRTQQEDSAVYLCASSLRGGNTGELFFGEGSRLTVL.

V gene TRBV19 combines with J gene TRBJ2-4, with 10 bases identical to TRBD2. CDR1 and CDR2 (germline): LNHDA, SQIVND (reference sequence). The CDR3 extends over 16 amino acids. Trimming at V came to 5 bases and at J to 7 bases, leaving 11 bases not matched to a gene. The DNA for the CDR3 is TGTGCCAGTAGTCCCGGGGGTAGCGGGGGGTCCAACATTCAGTACTTC. Translation gives CASSPGGSGGSNIQYF.

V is TRBV6-5 and J is TRBJ2-7, with D tentatively TRBD2 (6 bases). Germline CDR1 MNHEY, CDR2 SVGAGI. The length of the CDR3 is 15 residues. V lost 2 bases and J lost 0, with 11 bases in between. CDR3: CASSYGGVSSYEQYF. In DNA, the CDR3 is TGTGCCAGCAGTTACGGAGGGGTGAGCTCCTACGAGCAGTACTTC.

This clonotype was recorded a few times. V gene TRBV5-4 combines with J gene TRBJ2-1; possibly TRBD1 for D (6 bases). The V gene lost 8 bases and the J gene lost 8 bases, with 11 bases spanning the gap. The CDR3 spans 11 residues. Germline V lookup: CDR1 SGHNT, CDR2 YYREEE (reference sequence). CDR3 sequence reads: CASSHRDEQFF. The CDR3, as DNA: TGTGCCAGTAGCCACAGGGATGAGCAGTTCTTC.

V usage is TRBV2 and J usage is TRBJ2-7; D gene uncertain. V lost 3 bases to trimming and J lost 5 bases, with 5 bases between them. The CDR3 sequence is 11 residues long. Germline V gene data show CDR1 as SNHLY and CDR2 as FYNNEI. DNA of the CDR3: TGTGCCAGCAGTGAGTTGGACGAGCAGTACTTC. Its translation: CASSELDEQYF.